The entry that follows covers one TCR beta chain sequence. What it binds is unknown. Reverse transcription of all isolated RNA meant that expressed TCRB transcripts were sequenced. Profiling relied on immunoSEQ multiplex PCR, and the TCRdb table lists in-frame clones only, not all of them. The repertoire holds some 370,000 clones, with about 10% as singletons. The data originate from a study of beta chain features in type 1 diabetes. Study-level findings and limits: TCRB CDR3 length was moderately but significantly reduced in all four CD4+ subsets of Type 1 diabetes patients.

The V segment lost 8 bases and the J segment 2 bases; nucleotides outside the gene matches: 4. This CDR3 has 16 residues. Germline V gene sequence: CDR1 MNHEY, CDR2 SMNVEV (reference sequence). The rearrangement joins TRBV27 to TRBJ2-4; TRBD2 matches at 15 bases. The sequence was obtained from a man aged 25 to 40 with type 1 diabetes. The specimen was central memory CD4+ T cells from blood. This chain's CDR3 is CASRGLAGGTKNIQYF. The CDR3 DNA is TGTGCCAGCCGGGGACTAGCGGGAGGCACCAAAAACATTCAGTACTTC.